Below are 14 T cell receptor beta chains sequenced from a single sample in a study of blood T cells in healthy people across ages. It was with a sample-barcoded 5' primer and a J-beta primer mix that a second PCR of about 6 to 12 cycles was run. A single record per CDR3 protein comes from TCRdb applying MiXCR to the 5' RACE reads. Found here are 1.5 million to 1.8 million distinct CDR3 sequences, 35% to 45% of them singletons; the top ten hold around 4%. Sequences were obtained from blood. The receptors were gathered from a woman younger than 30 in good health.

This sequence joins TRBV29-1 and TRBJ2-5, with TRBD2 matching over 7 bases. V trimming: 6 bases; J trimming: 3 bases; junction bases outside the gene matches: 7. The CDR3 is 13 amino acids. Germline V lookup: CDR1 SQVTM, CDR2 ANQGSEA. CDR3 in amino acids: CSVTSVFEETQYF. The CDR3 region has the DNA TGCAGCGTCACTAGCGTCTTCGAAGAGACCCAGTACTTC.

The chain employs TRBV7-9 and TRBJ1-4, with 7 bases lining up with TRBD1. Germline V gives CDR1 SEHNR, CDR2 FQNEAQ (reference sequence). The CDR3 loop spans 13 amino acids. V lost 5 bases, J lost 5 bases, and 2 bases stayed unmatched. The CDR3 loop is CASSKTGNEKLFF. DNA for the CDR3: TGTGCCAGCAGCAAGACAGGGAATGAAAAACTGTTTTTT.

This chain connects TRBV9 to TRBJ1-4, with TRBD1 matching over 8 bases. The CDR3 has 16 residues. CDR1 is SGDLS and CDR2 is YYNGEE in the germline V gene. J lost 3 bases, V lost 0 bases, and 4 bases had no gene match. CDR3: CASSVGTGRSNEKLFF. The CDR3 nucleotides are TGTGCCAGCAGCGTAGGGACAGGGAGGTCTAATGAAAAACTGTTTTTT. Based on the CDR3 plus reference TRBV9 and TRBJ1-4, the full variable domain is DSGVTQTPKHLITATGQRVTLRCSPRSGDLSVYWYQQSLDQGLQFLIQYYNGEERAKGNILERFSAQQFPDLHSELNLSSLELGDSALYFCASSVGTGRSNEKLFFGSGTQLSVL.

The CDR3 protein is CASSPTTIPGQFF. In nucleotides, the CDR3 is TGCGCCAGCAGCCCGACTACCATCCCCGGGCAGTTCTTC. The rearrangement links TRBV4-1 to TRBJ2-1, with D perhaps TRBD2 (5 bases). The CDR3 length is 13 residues. The ends were cut back, 4 bases at V and 12 bases at J, with 16 bases in the middle. From germline, CDR1 is MGHRA and CDR2 YSYEKL.

This chain joins TRBV30 and TRBJ2-2; D unresolved. V lost 4 bases and J lost 5, with 8 bases in between. Germline CDR1 is GTSNPN and CDR2 is SVGIG (reference sequence). CDR3 size: 12 residues. CDR3 amino acids: CAWNMMTGELFF. The CDR3 bases are TGTGCCTGGAATATGATGACCGGGGAGCTGTTTTTT.

This clonotype occurred a few times. In DNA form, the CDR3 reads TGTGCCAGCAGCTCCCCCTCCGGGACAGGGTCAAACTATGGCTACACCTTC. Protein product: CASSSPSGTGSNYGYTF. The gene calls are TRBV11-2 and TRBJ1-2, with 9 bases that match TRBD1. With 4 bases clipped from V and 2 bases from J, the junction kept 11 bases outside the gene matches. The germline gives CDR1 SGHAT, CDR2 FQNNGV. The CDR3 contains 17 residues.

The chain joins TRBV27 to TRBJ2-1; 7 bases are shared with TRBD2. Germline CDR1 is MNHEY and CDR2 is SMNVEV (reference sequence). The CDR3 loop spans 12 amino acids. After removal of 6 bases from V and 14 bases from J, the junction contained 10 bases not matched to a gene. The CDR3 bases are TGTGCCAGCAGACTCCAGCGGGACCTAGAGTTCTTC. Translated, it gives CASRLQRDLEFF.

This clonotype was seen a handful of times. J is TRBJ2-7 and V is TRBV6-1, with D possibly being TRBD2 (6 bases). The CDR3 spans 14 residues. The germline V and J ends were trimmed by 7 bases and 0 bases, with 13 bases remaining between them. Germline lookup yields CDR1 MNHNS and CDR2 SASEGT. In DNA, the CDR3 is TGTGCCAGCACCCGGGGGAGAAACTCCTACGAGCAGTACTTC. Protein sequence: CASTRGRNSYEQYF.

The chain combines TRBV12-3 or TRBV12-4 with TRBJ1-4, with unresolved D. The CDR3 runs 15 residues. The ends were cut back, 6 bases at V and 5 bases at J, with 16 bases in the middle. CDR3 in amino acids: CASRRAVAVNEKLFF. For the CDR3, the DNA is TGTGCCAGCAGAAGGGCGGTGGCAGTGAATGAAAAACTGTTTTTT.

The gene calls are TRBV27 and TRBJ1-1; tentatively, D is TRBD1 (6 bases). The V gene lost 4 bases and the J gene lost 7 bases, with 16 bases spanning the gap. Germline loops: CDR1 MNHEY, CDR2 SMNVEV (reference sequence). The CDR3 runs 14 residues. DNA of the CDR3: TGTGCCAGCAGTTCCCTCGTGGGGGCCTATGAAGCTTTCTTT. Its protein is CASSSLVGAYEAFF.

This chain joins TRBV7-8 and TRBJ1-1, with D tentatively TRBD1 (6 bases). The germline V and J ends were trimmed by 5 bases and 1 base, with 11 bases remaining between them. This CDR3 is 14 amino acids long. Germline CDR1 and CDR2: SGHVS and FQNEAQ. The CDR3 DNA is TGTGCCAGCAGCATTGCAGGGGCGAACACTGAAGCTTTCTTT. Amino acids: CASSIAGANTEAFF.

This clonotype was counted only a few times. The CDR3 coding sequence is TGCAGCGTTGTGGGGAGGTCGTCTGGGGCCAACGTCCTGACTTTC. It yields the protein CSVVGRSSGANVLTF. The rearrangement links TRBV29-1 to TRBJ2-6, with TRBD2 as a possible D gene (6 bases). Germline V CDR1 and CDR2: SQVTM, ANQGSEA. The CDR3 consists of 15 residues. Trimming left V 4 bases short and J 1 base short, with 11 bases between. Filled out from reference TRBV29-1 and TRBJ2-6, the complete variable domain reads SAVISQKPSRDICQRGTSLTIQCQVDSQVTMMFWYRQQPGQSLTLIATANQGSEATYESGFVIDKFPISRPNLTFSTLTVSNMSPEDSSIYLCSVVGRSSGANVLTFGAGSRLTVL.

The chain joins TRBV5-5 to TRBJ1-1; perhaps TRBD1 as D (5 bases). Per the germline V gene, CDR1 is SGHKS and CDR2 is YYEKEE (reference sequence). The CDR3 runs to 15 residues. Trimming removed 5 bases from V and 0 bases from J, with 14 bases in between. The CDR3 region has the DNA TGTGCCAGCAGTCCCTCGGAGGGGATGAACACTGAAGCTTTCTTT. Translated: CASSPSEGMNTEAFF.

V usage is TRBV20-1 and J usage is TRBJ1-1; perhaps TRBD1 as D (5 bases). CDR3 length: 8 residues. V lost 6 bases and J lost 13, with 9 bases in between. In germline, CDR1 is DFQATT, CDR2 SNEGSKA (reference sequence). Here the CDR3 DNA reads TGCAGTGCGGGAAGGGGTTTCTTT. Translation gives CSAGRGFF.